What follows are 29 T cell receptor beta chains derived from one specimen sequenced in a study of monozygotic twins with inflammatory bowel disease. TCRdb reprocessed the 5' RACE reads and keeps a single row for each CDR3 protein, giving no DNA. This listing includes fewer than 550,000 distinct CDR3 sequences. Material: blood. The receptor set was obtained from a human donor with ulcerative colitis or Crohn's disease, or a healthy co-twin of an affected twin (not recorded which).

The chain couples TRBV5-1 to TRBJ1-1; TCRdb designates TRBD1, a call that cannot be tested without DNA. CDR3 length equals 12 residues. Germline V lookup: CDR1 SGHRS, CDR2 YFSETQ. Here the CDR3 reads CASSLGTVEAFF.

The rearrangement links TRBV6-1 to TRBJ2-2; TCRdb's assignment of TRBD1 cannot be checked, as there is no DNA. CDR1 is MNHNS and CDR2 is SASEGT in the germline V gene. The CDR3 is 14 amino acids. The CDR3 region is CAGGTGVDTGELFF.

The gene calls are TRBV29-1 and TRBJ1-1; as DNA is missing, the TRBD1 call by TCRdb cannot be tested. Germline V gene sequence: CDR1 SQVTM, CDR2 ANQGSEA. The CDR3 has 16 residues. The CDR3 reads CSVEVRGRSWNTEAFF. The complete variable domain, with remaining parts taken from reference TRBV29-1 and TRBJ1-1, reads SAVISQKPSRDICQRGTSLTIQCQVDSQVTMMFWYRQQPGQSLTLIATANQGSEATYESGFVIDKFPISRPNLTFSTLTVSNMSPEDSSIYLCSVEVRGRSWNTEAFFGQGTRLTVV.

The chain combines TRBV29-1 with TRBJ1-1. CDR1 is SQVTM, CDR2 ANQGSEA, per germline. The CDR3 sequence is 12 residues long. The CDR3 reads CSGVSFGTEAFF.

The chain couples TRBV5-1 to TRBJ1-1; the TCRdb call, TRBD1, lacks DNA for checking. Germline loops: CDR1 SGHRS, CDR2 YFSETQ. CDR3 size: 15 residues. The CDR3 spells CASSNIPGQGMKPFF.

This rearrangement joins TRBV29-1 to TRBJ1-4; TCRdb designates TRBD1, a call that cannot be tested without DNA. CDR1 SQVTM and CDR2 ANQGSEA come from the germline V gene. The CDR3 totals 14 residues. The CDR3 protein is CSVQIRGPVEKLFF.

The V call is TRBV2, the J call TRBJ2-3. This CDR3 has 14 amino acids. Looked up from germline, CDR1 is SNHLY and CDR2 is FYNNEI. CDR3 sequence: CASSGLGGTDTQYF.

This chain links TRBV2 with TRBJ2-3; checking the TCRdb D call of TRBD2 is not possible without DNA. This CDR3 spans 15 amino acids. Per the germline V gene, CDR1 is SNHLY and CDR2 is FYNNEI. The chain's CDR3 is CASSHGLADPDTQYF.

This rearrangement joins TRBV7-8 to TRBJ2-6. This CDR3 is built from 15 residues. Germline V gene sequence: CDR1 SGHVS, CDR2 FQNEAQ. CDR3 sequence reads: CASSLEMAGANVLTF.

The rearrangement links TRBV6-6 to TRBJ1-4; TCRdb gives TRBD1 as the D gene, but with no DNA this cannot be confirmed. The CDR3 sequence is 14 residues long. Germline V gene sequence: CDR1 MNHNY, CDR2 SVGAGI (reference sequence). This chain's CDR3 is CASRGDEVAEKLFF.

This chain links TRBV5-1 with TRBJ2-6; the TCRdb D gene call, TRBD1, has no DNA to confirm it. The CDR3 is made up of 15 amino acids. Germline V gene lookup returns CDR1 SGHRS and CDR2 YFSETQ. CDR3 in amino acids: CASSRGASGANVLTF.

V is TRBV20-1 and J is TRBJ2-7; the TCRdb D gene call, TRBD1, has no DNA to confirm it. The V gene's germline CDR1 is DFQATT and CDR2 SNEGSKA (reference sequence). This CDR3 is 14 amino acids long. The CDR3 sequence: CSANPLDRGYEQYF.

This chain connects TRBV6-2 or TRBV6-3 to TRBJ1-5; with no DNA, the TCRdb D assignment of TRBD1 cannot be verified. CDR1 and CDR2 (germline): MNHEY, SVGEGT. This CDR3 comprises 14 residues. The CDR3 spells CASSLSSSNQPQHF.

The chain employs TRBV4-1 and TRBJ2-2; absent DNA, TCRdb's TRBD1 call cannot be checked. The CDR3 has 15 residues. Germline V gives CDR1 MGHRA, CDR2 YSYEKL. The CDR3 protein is CASSHPGQNTGELFF.

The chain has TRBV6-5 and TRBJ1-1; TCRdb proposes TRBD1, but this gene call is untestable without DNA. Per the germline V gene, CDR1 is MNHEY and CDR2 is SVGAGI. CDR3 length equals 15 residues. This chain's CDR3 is CASSYFGGRNTEAFF.

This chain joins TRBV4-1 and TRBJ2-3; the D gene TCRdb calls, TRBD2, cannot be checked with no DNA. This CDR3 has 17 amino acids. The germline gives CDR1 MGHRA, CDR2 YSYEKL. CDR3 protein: CASSLNFGGGAGDTQYF.

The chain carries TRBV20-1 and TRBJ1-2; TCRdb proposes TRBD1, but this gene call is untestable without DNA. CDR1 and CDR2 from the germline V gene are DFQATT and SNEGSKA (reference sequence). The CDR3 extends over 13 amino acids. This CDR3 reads CSARPGQFYGYTF.

The CDR3 is CSVEGGNEAFF. The genes are TRBV29-1 and TRBJ1-1. Germline lookup yields CDR1 SQVTM and CDR2 ANQGSEA. The CDR3 extends over 11 amino acids.

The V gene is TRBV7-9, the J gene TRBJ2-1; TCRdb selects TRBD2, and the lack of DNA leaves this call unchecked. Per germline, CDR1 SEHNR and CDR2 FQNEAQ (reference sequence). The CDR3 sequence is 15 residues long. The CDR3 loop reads CASSAGLATLNEQFF.

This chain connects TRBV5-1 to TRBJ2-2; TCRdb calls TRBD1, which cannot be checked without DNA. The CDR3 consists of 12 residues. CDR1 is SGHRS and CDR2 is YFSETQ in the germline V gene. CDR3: CASGEPTGELFF.

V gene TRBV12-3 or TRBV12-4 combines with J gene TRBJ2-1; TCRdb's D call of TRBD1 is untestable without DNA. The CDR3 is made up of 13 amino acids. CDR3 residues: CASSLQAGTGVFF.

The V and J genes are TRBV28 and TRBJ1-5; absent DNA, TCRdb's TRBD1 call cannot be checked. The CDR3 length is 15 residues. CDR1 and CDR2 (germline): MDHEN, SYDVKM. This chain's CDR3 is CASHSRDRVRQPQHF.

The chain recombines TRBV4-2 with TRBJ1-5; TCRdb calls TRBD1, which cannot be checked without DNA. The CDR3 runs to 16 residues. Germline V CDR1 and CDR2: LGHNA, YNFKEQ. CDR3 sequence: CASSHESGTVNQPQHF.

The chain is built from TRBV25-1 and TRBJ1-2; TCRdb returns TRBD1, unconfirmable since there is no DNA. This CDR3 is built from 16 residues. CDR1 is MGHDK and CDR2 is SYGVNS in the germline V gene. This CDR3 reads CASSESGQGARYGYTF.

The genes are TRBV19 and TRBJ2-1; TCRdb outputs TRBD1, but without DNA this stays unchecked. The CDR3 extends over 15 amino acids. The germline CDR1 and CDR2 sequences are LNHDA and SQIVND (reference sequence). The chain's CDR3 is CASSNGGGFYNEQFF. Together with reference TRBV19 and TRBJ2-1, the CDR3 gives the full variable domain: DGGITQSPKYLFRKEGQNVTLSCEQNLNHDAMYWYRQDPGQGLRLIYYSQIVNDFQKGDIAEGYSVSREKKESFPLTVTSAQKNPTAFYLCASSNGGGFYNEQFFGPGTRLTVL.

CDR3: CASSPRGFEQFF. The chain combines TRBV18 with TRBJ2-1; TCRdb's D call of TRBD1 is untestable without DNA. Germline V gene data show CDR1 as KGHSH and CDR2 as LQKENI. The CDR3 runs 12 residues.

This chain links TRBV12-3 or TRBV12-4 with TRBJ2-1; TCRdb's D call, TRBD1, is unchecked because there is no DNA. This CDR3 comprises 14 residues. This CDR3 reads CASSRMGGRGEQFF.

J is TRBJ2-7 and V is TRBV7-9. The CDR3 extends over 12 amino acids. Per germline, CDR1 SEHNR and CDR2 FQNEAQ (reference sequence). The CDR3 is CASSWEDYEQYF.

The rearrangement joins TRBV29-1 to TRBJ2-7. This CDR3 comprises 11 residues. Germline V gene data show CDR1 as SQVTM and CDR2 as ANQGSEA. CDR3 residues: CSVVIPYEQYF.